These 25 T cell receptor beta chains originate from one sample sequenced in a study of blood T cell repertoires in COVID-19. Only in-frame clones appear in the TCRdb table, and some are missing; sequencing was by immunoSEQ multiplex PCR. The sample consists of 30,000 to 35,000 clones, over 90% of them appearing once. Sequencing was done on a sample of peripheral blood. The receptors come from a human donor in a cohort sampled during active COVID-19.

This rearrangement joins TRBV5-1 to TRBJ1-1; no clear D gene. In germline, CDR1 is SGHRS, CDR2 YFSETQ. This CDR3 spans 13 amino acids. V dropped 0 bases and J dropped 4 bases, with 7 bases sitting between them. CDR3 amino acids: CASSLGSSTEAFF. The DNA for the CDR3 is TGCGCCAGCAGCTTGGGGAGTAGCACTGAAGCTTTCTTT.

The V and J genes are TRBV4-2 and TRBJ2-7; TRBD2 matches 13 bases. The germline V gene has CDR1 LGHNA and CDR2 YNFKEQ. J was trimmed by 3 bases and V by 1 base; bases with no gene match: 6. The CDR3 has 17 residues. In DNA form, the CDR3 reads TGTGCCAGCAGCCAAGCCGGACTAGCGGGAGATAACTACGAGCAGTACTTC. Translated: CASSQAGLAGDNYEQYF.

The chain recombines TRBV11-3 with TRBJ2-7, with 8 nucleotides matching TRBD1. The V segment lost 3 bases and the J segment 4 bases; nucleotides outside the gene matches: 2. Germline V lookup: CDR1 SGHNT, CDR2 YENEEA. CDR3 length: 13 residues. The CDR3 is CASSFGQGYEQYF. Written as DNA, the CDR3 is TGTGCCAGCAGCTTCGGACAGGGATACGAGCAGTACTTC.

The chain is built from TRBV5-5 and TRBJ2-7; D gene unclear. V shed 5 bases and J shed 4 bases, with 13 bases lying between them. The CDR3 length is 13 residues. Germline loops: CDR1 SGHKS, CDR2 YYEKEE (reference sequence). CDR3 DNA sequence: TGTGCCAGCAGTAAACCGCAGACATACGAGCAGTACTTC. It yields the protein CASSKPQTYEQYF.

Concerning this clone itself: Its ends do not fully match the called genes, so a read error is possible. This rearrangement joins TRBV7-7 to TRBJ2-7; possibly TRBD2 for D (5 bases). Germline lookup yields CDR1 SSHAT and CDR2 FNYEAQ (reference sequence). CDR3 size: 13 residues. The CDR3 protein is CASSLNTGNEQYF. The CDR3 coding sequence is TGTGCTAGCAGCTTAAATACGGGGAACGAGCAGTACTTC.

This chain uses TRBV4-1 with TRBJ2-1; possibly TRBD1 for D (6 bases). Germline V gene lookup returns CDR1 MGHRA and CDR2 YSYEKL. Deletions cut 1 base from V and 5 bases from J, with 12 bases between. The CDR3 extends over 15 amino acids. The CDR3 region is CASSQVTGINNEQFF. CDR3 nucleotides: TGCGCCAGCAGCCAAGTAACAGGGATTAACAATGAGCAGTTCTTC.

This clone showed up just once. The gene calls are TRBV10-3 and TRBJ2-3; D call uncertain. CDR1 is ENHRY, CDR2 SYGVKD, per germline. Deletions cut 10 bases from V and 1 base from J, with 12 bases between. This CDR3 region has 13 residues. CDR3 nucleotide sequence: TGTGCCACCACCGGAGCAGGCACAGATACGCAGTATTTT. This encodes CATTGAGTDTQYF.

CDR3 in amino acids: CASSQDLGQGVNGYTF. CDR3 DNA sequence: TGTGCCAGCAGCCAAGATCTGGGGCAGGGGGTGAATGGCTACACCTTC. The rearrangement joins TRBV3-1 (or the pseudogene TRBV3-2) to TRBJ1-2; 7 bases are a match to TRBD1. Germline values: CDR1 LGHDT, CDR2 YNNKEL (reference sequence). J gave up 6 bases and V 0 bases, and 10 bases lay outside the gene matches. This CDR3 has 16 amino acids.

The chain is built from TRBV6-5 and TRBJ1-1, with unresolved D. Germline assignment: CDR1 MNHEY and CDR2 SVGAGI. The CDR3 contains 14 residues. Trimming took off 10 bases at V and 5 bases at J, with 20 bases between the two ends. In nucleotides, the CDR3 is TGTGCCACCTCCCCCCGGGAGGGTAGGACTGAAGCTTTCTTT. Encoded protein: CATSPREGRTEAFF.

CDR3 DNA sequence: TGCGCCAGCAGCCTAGACAGGGCTACGGGCACAGATACGCAGTATTTT. This sequence encodes CASSLDRATGTDTQYF. V usage is TRBV5-1 and J usage is TRBJ2-3, with 7 positions matching TRBD1. Germline V gene sequence: CDR1 SGHRS, CDR2 YFSETQ. CDR3 length: 16 residues. V was pared by 4 bases and J by 1 base, with 9 bases of the junction left unmatched.

As DNA, the CDR3 is TGTGCCAGCAGAATCACCGGGACAGCTTCACCCCTCCACTTT. This gives the protein CASRITGTASPLHF. V is TRBV27 and J is TRBJ1-6; 7 nucleotides agree with TRBD1. The CDR3 sequence is 14 residues long. Per the germline V gene, CDR1 is MNHEY and CDR2 is SMNVEV (reference sequence). With 6 bases clipped from V and 9 bases from J, the junction kept 8 bases outside the gene matches.

The chain carries TRBV10-3 and TRBJ2-7; TRBD1 matches at 7 bases. CDR3 length: 15 residues. Germline loops: CDR1 ENHRY, CDR2 SYGVKD. Losses at the gene ends were 6 bases for V and 0 bases for J; bases not matched to a gene: 8. DNA for the CDR3: TGTGCCATCAGCCTGATGACAGGGAGCTCCTACGAGCAGTACTTC. Amino acid sequence: CAISLMTGSSYEQYF.

This chain uses TRBV2 with TRBJ2-5, with D possibly TRBD2 on 6 matching bases. Germline V gene sequence: CDR1 SNHLY, CDR2 FYNNEI. This CDR3 comprises 13 residues. Trimming pared 7 bases from V and 2 bases from J, leaving 11 bases between. In DNA, the CDR3 is TGTGCCAGCACGGGCGGGAATCAAGAGACCCAGTACTTC. It is translated as CASTGGNQETQYF.

The DNA for the CDR3 is TGTGCCAGCAGCCCCGCGAGGGGGAGCGGGCAGTACTTC. Amino acid sequence: CASSPARGSGQYF. The chain has TRBV3-1 (or the pseudogene TRBV3-2) and TRBJ2-7; TRBD1 is a possible D gene (6 bases). Germline-derived CDR1 and CDR2 are LGHDT and YNNKEL (reference sequence). Trimming cost V 4 bases and J 9 bases, with 16 bases left between them. The CDR3 sequence is 13 residues long.

This chain uses TRBV7-9 with TRBJ2-7; TRBD2 agrees at 7 bases. This CDR3 has 13 residues. Germline CDR1 is SEHNR and CDR2 is FQNEAQ (reference sequence). V lost 7 bases and J lost 3; bases outside the gene matches: 6. The CDR3: CASMGGRIYEQYF. CDR3 DNA: TGTGCCAGCATGGGCGGGAGAATCTACGAGCAGTACTTC.

The rearrangement links TRBV5-1 to TRBJ2-2; 7 positions agree with TRBD1. In germline, CDR1 is SGHRS, CDR2 YFSETQ. J gave up 2 bases and V 2 bases, and 3 bases lay outside the gene matches. This CDR3 contains 15 residues. The CDR3 is CASSFRTGNTGELFF. CDR3 nucleotides: TGCGCCAGCAGCTTCCGGACAGGCAACACCGGGGAGCTGTTTTTT.

This chain uses TRBV5-4 with TRBJ1-6; TRBD1 might be the D (6 bases). Per germline, CDR1 SGHNT and CDR2 YYREEE (reference sequence). The V gene lost 4 bases and the J gene lost 8 bases, with 25 bases spanning the gap. CDR3 size: 18 residues. The CDR3 is CASSNIWTARVLDSPLHF. DNA of the CDR3: TGTGCCAGCAGCAACATATGGACAGCACGAGTTTTAGATTCACCCCTCCACTTT. Complete variable domain (other parts from reference TRBV5-4 and TRBJ1-6): ETGVTQSPTHLIKTRGQQVTLRCSSQSGHNTVSWYQQALGQGPQFIFQYYREEENGRGNFPPRFSGLQFPNYSSELNVNALELDDSALYLCASSNIWTARVLDSPLHFGNGTRLTVT.

The rearrangement uses TRBV9 and TRBJ2-5; no firm D call. The CDR3 has 13 amino acids. With 4 bases removed from V and 5 bases from J, the gap between germline ends came to 12 bases. CDR1 and CDR2 (germline): SGDLS, YYNGEE. This chain's CDR3 is CASSLSGWETQYF. Here the CDR3 DNA reads TGTGCCAGCAGCCTCTCAGGTTGGGAGACCCAGTACTTC.

The chain joins TRBV25-1 to TRBJ2-4; TRBD2 matches at 11 bases. The germline gives CDR1 MGHDK, CDR2 SYGVNS. The CDR3 spans 16 residues. With 3 bases clipped from V and 7 bases from J, the junction kept 8 bases outside the gene matches. The DNA of the CDR3 is TGTGCCAGCAGTGATACGCTTGGGACTAGCGGCAACATTCAGTACTTC. It specifies CASSDTLGTSGNIQYF.

The sample holds one count of this clone. This chain uses TRBV29-1 with TRBJ2-3; 9 nucleotides align to TRBD2. The V and J ends lost 3 bases and 4 bases, in that order; junction bases with no gene match: 5. The germline V gene has CDR1 SQVTM and CDR2 ANQGSEA. The CDR3 has 14 residues. The CDR3 spells CSVDAGGPADTQYF. CDR3 nucleotides: TGCAGCGTTGACGCGGGGGGGCCTGCAGATACGCAGTATTTT.

This clone has a handful of counts. The J gene is TRBJ2-7, the V gene TRBV4-1; perhaps TRBD2 as D (5 bases). The ends were cut back, 0 bases at V and 2 bases at J, with 11 bases in the middle. The CDR3 loop spans 15 amino acids. Looked up from germline, CDR1 is MGHRA and CDR2 is YSYEKL. CDR3 coding DNA: TGCGCCAGCAGCCAAGAAAGGACGGGAACCTACGAGCAGTACTTC. Its translation: CASSQERTGTYEQYF.

With respect to this clone: At one boundary the junction diverges from the germline segment, which might be a read error. The V and J genes are TRBV30 and TRBJ2-1; 12 bases match TRBD1. This CDR3 is 14 amino acids long. The germline V gene has CDR1 GTSNPN and CDR2 SVGIG (reference sequence). The CDR3 DNA reads TGTGCCTGGGTTTCCCGGGCCGGGACAGGGGGCGGAATCTTC. Its protein product is CAWVSRAGTGGGIF.

V is TRBV7-9 and J is TRBJ1-1; D is possibly TRBD1 (6 bases). V was cut by 5 bases and J by 4 bases, with 14 bases left in between. The CDR3 sequence is 14 residues long. Germline V gene data show CDR1 as SEHNR and CDR2 as FQNEAQ (reference sequence). CDR3 region: CASSLQGGGTEAFF. CDR3 in DNA: TGTGCCAGCAGCCTACAGGGAGGGGGCACTGAAGCTTTCTTT.

The chain links TRBV5-4 to TRBJ2-5; 14 bases align to TRBD2. V was clipped by 0 bases and J by 2 bases; unmatched bases: 9. This CDR3 has 19 residues. The germline gives CDR1 SGHNT, CDR2 YYREEE (reference sequence). CDR3 in DNA: TGTGCCAGCAGCTTGGAGGGGGGACTAGCGGGAGAACCGCAAGAGACCCAGTACTTC. This gives the protein CASSLEGGLAGEPQETQYF.

V is TRBV30 and J is TRBJ1-2, with 7 positions matching TRBD1. The CDR3 sequence is 11 residues long. J lost 8 bases, V lost 3 bases, and 3 bases had no gene match. Germline-derived CDR1 and CDR2 are GTSNPN and SVGIG (reference sequence). CDR3 region: CAWRGGVGYTF. Written as DNA, the CDR3 is TGTGCCTGGAGAGGGGGCGTAGGCTACACCTTC. Using reference TRBV30 and TRBJ1-2 for the parts outside the CDR3, the full variable domain is SQTIHQWPATLVQPVGSPLSLECTVEGTSNPNLYWYRQAAGRGLQLLFYSVGIGQISSEVPQNLSASRPQDRQFILSSKKLLLSDSGFYLCAWRGGVGYTFGSGTRLTVV.